This TCR beta chain was retrieved from a study of neurological immune-mediated disorders. This CDR3 contains 17 residues. After removal of 5 bases from V and 0 bases from J, the junction contained 10 bases not matched to a gene. The germline V gene encodes CDR1 SGHNT and CDR2 YENEEA. Time point indicated: technical triplicate 3. This clonotype was seen many times. Over 200 million TCR-beta sequences (from 15-18 subjects) were yielded by each sequencing run. One entry per CDR3 protein, called by TCRdb with MiXCR from the 5' RACE reads. The table lists about 44,000 distinct CDR3 sequences, roughly 21% of them singletons, with about 4.5% in the top ten.

The chain carries TRBV11-3 and TRBJ1-3, with 7 bases identical to TRBD1. Material for sequencing was PBMCs. The receptor comes from a man aged 55 to 70 with HTLV-1-associated myelopathy (HAM/TSP). CDR3 DNA: TGTGCCAGCAGCGCCCGGGACAGTTTTGTCTCTGGAAACACCATATATTTT. This codes for CASSARDSFVSGNTIYF.